The rows below give T cell receptor beta chains drawn from one sample of a study of cytomegalovirus exposure and HLA in healthy donors. Data came from immunoSEQ multiplex PCR; TCRdb stores just in-frame clones and leaves some out. In the table there are 200,000 to 250,000 clones, 80% to 90% of which are singletons. The sequencing input was PBMCs. The receptors stem from a woman under 30 in good health and CMV-seronegative. CDR3s include the opening cysteine and the closing phenylalanine or tryptophan. The D gene is left open where the match is weak. Clone size is given for some rows only: seen once, a few or many times, or a class if the clone is expanded.

d_call | j_call | v_call | clone_size | cdr3_aa | cdr3_nt
- | TRBJ2-2 | TRBV19 | - | CASSSWTEAPNTGELFF | TGTGCCAGTAGTTCTTGGACAGAGGCCCCGAACACCGGGGAGCTGTTTTTT
- | TRBJ2-1 | TRBV4-2 | - | CASSHGHASAEDEQFF | TGTGCCAGCAGCCATGGCCACGCTAGCGCTGAGGATGAGCAGTTCTTC
TRBD1 | TRBJ1-2 | TRBV6-1 | - | CASRAPDRDYGYTF | TGTGCCAGCAGGGCGCCCGACAGGGACTATGGCTACACCTTC
- | TRBJ2-5 | TRBV9 | once | CASSVGKGGGRSTQYF | TGTGCCAGCAGCGTTGGAAAAGGGGGTGGCCGGTCGACCCAGTACTTC
TRBD2 | TRBJ2-5 | TRBV30 | - | CAWSVEAGELETQYF | TGTGCCTGGAGTGTCGAAGCGGGAGAATTAGAGACCCAGTACTTC
- | TRBJ1-1 | TRBV19 | - | CASSPSRGTEAFF | TGTGCCAGTAGTCCCTCGCGGGGGACTGAAGCTTTCTTT
TRBD2 | TRBJ2-2 | TRBV29-1 | once | CSVELAELNTGELFF | TGCAGCGTAGAACTAGCGGAACTAAACACCGGGGAGCTGTTTTTT
- | TRBJ2-1 | TRBV19 | - | CASSIPPVDNEQFF | TGTGCCAGTAGTATACCTCCAGTCGACAATGAGCAGTTCTTC
- | TRBJ1-5 | TRBV6-5 | - | CASSYAPGRQPQHF | TGTGCCAGCAGTTACGCGCCAGGAAGGCAGCCCCAGCATTTT
TRBD1 | TRBJ2-3 | TRBV19 | - | CASKKRQGPSTDTQYF | TGTGCCAGTAAAAAAAGACAGGGGCCTAGCACAGATACGCAGTATTTT
- | TRBJ1-5 | TRBV5-1 | - | CASSLVGGSNQPQHF | TGCGCCAGCAGCTTGGTGGGGGGAAGCAATCAGCCCCAGCATTTT
TRBD2 | TRBJ2-2 | TRBV10-3 | - | CAIPGTSGANTGELFF | TGTGCCATTCCCGGGACTAGCGGGGCGAACACCGGGGAGCTGTTTTTT
TRBD1 | TRBJ1-1 | TRBV6-1 | - | CASSDRGSTEAFF | TGTGCCAGCAGTGACAGGGGGTCCACTGAAGCTTTCTTT